This is a list of T cell receptor beta chains from one sample in a study of T-cell reconstitution after alpha-beta-depleted transplantation in children. From the PCR reads, TCRdb called clonotypes with MiXCR, one entry per CDR3 protein. The table shows about 610,000 distinct CDR3 sequences, with approximately 10% occurring only once. The source was PBMCs from the stem cell graft donor, collected from the stem cell graft. These receptors were taken from a human donor who donated a stem cell graft to a child with acute myeloid leukemia. The conserved cysteine and the conserved F or W are not part of the CDR3 here. The order of the fields is D gene, V gene, J gene, CDR3 protein. The D gene is left open where the match is weak.

TRBD1	TRBV7-2	TRBJ1-1	ASSLRQGVTRNTEAF
TRBD2	TRBV20-1	TRBJ2-1	SARADSGISSYNEQF
NA	TRBV28	TRBJ2-3	ASNRNSPSTDTQY
TRBD2	TRBV30	TRBJ2-5	ALSRGEGKTQY
NA	TRBV24-1	TRBJ2-1	ATSDLGATDYNEQF
NA	TRBV9	TRBJ2-2	ASSVGGDTGELF
NA	TRBV29-1	TRBJ2-2	SVGGQGTGELF
NA	TRBV7-9	TRBJ2-5	ASSPRDRSQETQY
NA	TRBV4-3	TRBJ2-4	ASGRGAAKNIQY
NA	TRBV6-5	TRBJ1-1	ASSGGGEAF
NA	TRBV29-1	TRBJ2-5	SEHKGGETQY
NA	TRBV9	TRBJ2-3	ASSVATGGSSTDTQY
NA	TRBV29-1	TRBJ1-2	SARGPDGYT
NA	TRBV9	TRBJ2-7	ASSVDSTYEQY
TRBD1	TRBV20-1	TRBJ2-5	SANRGPWETQY
TRBD2	TRBV4-1	TRBJ2-5	ASSQKAGGTGLAGGLLETQY
NA	TRBV5-5	TRBJ2-7	ASSPVAVTYEQY
TRBD2	TRBV5-1	TRBJ2-7	ASSGLAGTYEQY
NA	TRBV29-1	TRBJ1-2	SVELDSYGYT
NA	TRBV6-5	TRBJ2-2	ASSFSGANTGELF
TRBD2	TRBV29-1	TRBJ2-5	SVVRGALGETQY
TRBD2	TRBV4-2	TRBJ2-7	ASSLRVLAGVDDEQY
TRBD2	TRBV7-2	TRBJ2-1	ASSLTRAGGPYNEQF
NA	TRBV12-3/TRBV12-4	TRBJ1-2	ASTDWTASNYGYT
NA	TRBV12-3/TRBV12-4	TRBJ1-2	ASSRDARQGNYGYT
TRBD2	TRBV6-1	TRBJ2-3	ASASGSSTDTQY
NA	TRBV5-8	TRBJ2-2	ASSFKLAANTGELF
TRBD2	TRBV20-1	TRBJ2-1	SARDGLAGQLGLAKKKQF
TRBD2	TRBV28	TRBJ2-7	ASSRTSGTSASYEQY
NA	TRBV29-1	TRBJ2-7	SGGTANEQY
TRBD2	TRBV7-2	TRBJ2-1	ASSPASGDNEQF
TRBD2	TRBV12-3/TRBV12-4	TRBJ2-1	ASSLALGLAGDEQF
NA	TRBV4-3	TRBJ1-5	ASSQDITGYWAQH
NA	TRBV7-9	TRBJ2-1	ASSLTLRGPANNEQF
NA	TRBV12-3/TRBV12-4	TRBJ2-7	ASGPDSSYEQY
NA	TRBV10-3	TRBJ1-3	AISDGPGDTIY
NA	TRBV20-1	TRBJ2-7	SARGVRELSSYEQY
NA	TRBV16	TRBJ2-1	ASSQYSDWF
TRBD2	TRBV20-1	TRBJ2-1	SADNLAGIYEQF
NA	TRBV29-1	TRBJ1-2	SVDRDGEIYGYT
TRBD1	TRBV27	TRBJ2-3	ASSFGRRGPVTDTQY
TRBD1	TRBV18	TRBJ2-1	ASSPRGTGDSYNEQF
NA	TRBV21-1	TRBJ1-1	ASSIAPTGGYTEAF
TRBD2	TRBV24-1	TRBJ2-7	ATGLDGEQY
NA	TRBV19	TRBJ2-4	ASSLRQKNIQY
TRBD1	TRBV10-3	TRBJ1-6	AISGGQGDNSPLH
TRBD1	TRBV12-3/TRBV12-4	TRBJ2-5	ASSQDRTETQY